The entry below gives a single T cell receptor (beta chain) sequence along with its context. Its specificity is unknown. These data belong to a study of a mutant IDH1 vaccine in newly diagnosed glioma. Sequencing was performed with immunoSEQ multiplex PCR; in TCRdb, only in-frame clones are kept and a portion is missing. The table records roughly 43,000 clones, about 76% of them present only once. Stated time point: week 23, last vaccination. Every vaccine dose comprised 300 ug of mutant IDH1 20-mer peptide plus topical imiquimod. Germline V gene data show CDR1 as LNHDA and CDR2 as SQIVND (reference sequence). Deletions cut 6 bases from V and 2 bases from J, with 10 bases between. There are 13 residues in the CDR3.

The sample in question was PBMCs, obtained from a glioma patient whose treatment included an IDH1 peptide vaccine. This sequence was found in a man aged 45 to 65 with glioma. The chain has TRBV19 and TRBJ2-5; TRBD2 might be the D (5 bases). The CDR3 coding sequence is TGTGCCAGTAGCGAAACTAGACAAGAGACCCAGTACTTC. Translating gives CASSETRQETQYF. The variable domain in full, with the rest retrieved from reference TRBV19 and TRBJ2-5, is DGGITQSPKYLFRKEGQNVTLSCEQNLNHDAMYWYRQDPGQGLRLIYYSQIVNDFQKGDIAEGYSVSREKKESFPLTVTSAQKNPTAFYLCASSETRQETQYFGPGTRLLVL.